This TCR beta chain was retrieved from a study of Tregs in tolerant kidney transplant recipients. Broader study findings: Few patients were studied, so findings need validation in larger groups.

This clone was picked up a small number of times. As yet, its antigen is unknown. The V gene lost 5 bases and the J gene lost 0 bases, with 2 bases spanning the gap. CDR3 length equals 11 residues. Germline V gene data show CDR1 as SNHLY and CDR2 as FYNNEI. Measured with immunoSEQ multiplex PCR; TCRdb has only the in-frame clones, and not every one. Of a few thousand clones listed, 55% to 60% are singletons. The origin of this receptor is a human donor in good health. Specimen: CD8+ T cells from blood cultured with allogeneic cells. The chain carries TRBV2 and TRBJ2-7; no reliable D call. In DNA, the CDR3 is TGTGCCAGCAGTTCCTCCTACGAGCAGTACTTC. As protein: CASSSSYEQYF.